The clone carrying this TCR beta chain was observed a few times. Its antigen is not identified. The whole isolated RNA underwent reverse transcription, so sequencing captured expressed TCRB transcripts. Here immunoSEQ multiplex PCR was the method, and the copy in TCRdb shows in-frame clones only, minus some. The sample includes some 150,000 clones, roughly 11% seen only once; the top ten take roughly 1.9%. The entry originates in a study of beta chain features in type 1 diabetes. Study-wide findings and caveats: PCR, the amplification step, might favor shorter templates, equally in patients and controls.

Germline CDR1 reads LGHNA; CDR2 reads YSLEER. This CDR3 is 15 amino acids long. V shed 0 bases and J shed 1 base, with 9 bases lying between them. This TCR was recovered from a man aged 18 to 29 in good health. The chain is built from TRBV4-3 and TRBJ1-1; D is unclear. The specimen was central memory CD4+ T cells from blood. The CDR3 bases are TGCGCCAGCAGCCAAGACGGGAGAAAGAACACTGAAGCTTTCTTT. Amino acids: CASSQDGRKNTEAFF.